This T cell receptor (beta chain) was recovered during a study of control samples from healthy donors and cancer patients. Looked up from germline, CDR1 is KGHDR and CDR2 is SFDVKD. This CDR3 is built from 13 residues. Trimming cost V 1 base and J 7 bases, with 7 bases left between them. Measured with immunoSEQ multiplex PCR; TCRdb has only the in-frame clones, and not every one. Altogether 95,000 to 150,000 clones are present, approximately 90% being singletons, with the ten largest covering around 3.3%. The sequence was collected from a middle-aged man in good health. Material for sequencing was blood. V usage is TRBV24-1 and J usage is TRBJ2-4, with D unclear. Here the CDR3 reads CATSDLGLNIQYF. In DNA form, the CDR3 reads TGTGCCACCAGTGATTTAGGGTTGAACATTCAGTACTTC.